Sequencing of this T cell receptor beta chain was carried out in a study of T cell changes during pregnancy in multiple sclerosis. Clones were read by immunoSEQ multiplex PCR, and TCRdb kept only the in-frame ones, dropping some. This sample has about 32,000 clones; roughly nine tenths occur once, and the top ten carry over 4.5%. The sequenced sample was CD8+ T cells from peripheral blood mononuclear cells, obtained in the first trimester of pregnancy. The receptor's source is a female donor with multiple sclerosis, enrolled in a pregnancy study.

This CDR3 reads CASIYSGRSHEQFF. CDR3 in DNA: TGTGCCAGCATTTATAGCGGGAGGTCGCACGAGCAGTTCTTC. This chain links TRBV2 with TRBJ2-1; 10 bases match TRBD2. Germline-derived CDR1 and CDR2 are SNHLY and FYNNEI. The V and J ends lost 7 bases and 10 bases, in that order; junction bases with no gene match: 10. The CDR3 is 14 residues long.